The T cell receptor (beta chain) described here comes from a study of Graves' ophthalmopathy and Graves' hyperthyroidism. In its sample, this clonotype was seen many times. With V trimmed by 2 bases and J by 5 bases, 6 bases remained unmatched. This CDR3 region has 14 residues. The V gene's germline CDR1 is PRHDT and CDR2 FYEKMQ (reference sequence). Amplifying from RNA transcripts, the study obtained TCR beta CDR3 regions. Investigators did first-round RT-PCR with HTBI primers, then second-round multiplex PCR. TCRdb reprocessed the multiplex PCR reads with MiXCR, giving one entry per CDR3 protein. The profile shows 350,000 to 400,000 distinct CDR3 sequences, 15% to 20% of them singletons.

V is TRBV13 and J is TRBJ2-7, with TRBD1 matching over 7 bases. Material for sequencing was peripheral blood. The clonotype comes from a woman aged 18-29 years with Graves' ophthalmopathy. CDR3 sequence: CASSLQGEFDEQYF. The CDR3 DNA sequence: TGTGCCAGCAGCTTACAGGGGGAGTTTGACGAGCAGTACTTC.